The entry below describes one T cell receptor (beta chain). This record belongs to a study of T cell changes during pregnancy in multiple sclerosis. Here immunoSEQ multiplex PCR was the method, and the copy in TCRdb shows in-frame clones only, minus some. The sample consists of about 69,000 clones, approximately 91% of them appearing once. Deletions cut 4 bases from V and 3 bases from J, with 7 bases between. Germline loops: CDR1 SNHLY, CDR2 FYNNEI. The length of the CDR3 is 13 residues. The clonotype was recovered from a female donor with multiple sclerosis, enrolled in a pregnancy study. The V gene is TRBV2, the J gene TRBJ1-5; a weak D match, TRBD1 (5 bases). The input for sequencing was peripheral blood, taken in the third trimester of pregnancy. The CDR3 here is CASSGQSNQPQHF. In nucleotides, the CDR3 is TGTGCCAGCAGTGGACAGTCCAATCAGCCCCAGCATTTT.